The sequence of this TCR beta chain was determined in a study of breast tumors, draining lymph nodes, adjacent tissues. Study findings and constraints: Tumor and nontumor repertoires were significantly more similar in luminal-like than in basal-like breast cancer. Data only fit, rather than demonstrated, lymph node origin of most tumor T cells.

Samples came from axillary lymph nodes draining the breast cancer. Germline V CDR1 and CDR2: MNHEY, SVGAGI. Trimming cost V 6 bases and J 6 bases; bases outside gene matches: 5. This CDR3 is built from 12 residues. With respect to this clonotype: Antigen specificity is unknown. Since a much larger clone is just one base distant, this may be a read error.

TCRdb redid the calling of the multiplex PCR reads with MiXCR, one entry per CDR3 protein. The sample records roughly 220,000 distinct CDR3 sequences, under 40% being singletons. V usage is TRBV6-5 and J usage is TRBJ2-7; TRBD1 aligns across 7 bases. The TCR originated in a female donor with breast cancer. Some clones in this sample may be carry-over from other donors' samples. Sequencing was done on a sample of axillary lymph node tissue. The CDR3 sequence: CASRHRGTEQYF. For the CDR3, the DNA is TGTGCCAGCAGACACAGGGGTACCGAGCAGTACTTC.